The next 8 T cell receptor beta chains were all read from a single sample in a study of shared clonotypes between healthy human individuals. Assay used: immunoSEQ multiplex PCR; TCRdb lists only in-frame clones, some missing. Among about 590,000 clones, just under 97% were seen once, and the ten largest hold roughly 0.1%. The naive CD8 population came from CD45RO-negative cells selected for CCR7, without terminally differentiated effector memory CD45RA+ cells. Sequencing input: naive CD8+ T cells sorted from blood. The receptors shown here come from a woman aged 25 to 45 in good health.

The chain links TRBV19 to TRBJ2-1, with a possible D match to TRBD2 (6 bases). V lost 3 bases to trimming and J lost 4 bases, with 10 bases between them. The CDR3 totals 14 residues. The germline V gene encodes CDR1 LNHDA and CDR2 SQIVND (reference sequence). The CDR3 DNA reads TGTGCCAGTAGTATTCGGGAGTTGTACAATGAGCAGTTCTTC. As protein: CASSIRELYNEQFF. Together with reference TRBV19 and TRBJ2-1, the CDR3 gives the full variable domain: DGGITQSPKYLFRKEGQNVTLSCEQNLNHDAMYWYRQDPGQGLRLIYYSQIVNDFQKGDIAEGYSVSREKKESFPLTVTSAQKNPTAFYLCASSIRELYNEQFFGPGTRLTVL.

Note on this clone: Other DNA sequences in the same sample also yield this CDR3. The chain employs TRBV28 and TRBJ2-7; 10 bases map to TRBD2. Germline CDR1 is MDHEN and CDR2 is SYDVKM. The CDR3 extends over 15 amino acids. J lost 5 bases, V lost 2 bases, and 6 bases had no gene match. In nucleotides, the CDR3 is TGTGCCAGCAGTTTAGGAAGCGGGAGGGCCGACGAGCAGTACTTC. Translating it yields CASSLGSGRADEQYF.

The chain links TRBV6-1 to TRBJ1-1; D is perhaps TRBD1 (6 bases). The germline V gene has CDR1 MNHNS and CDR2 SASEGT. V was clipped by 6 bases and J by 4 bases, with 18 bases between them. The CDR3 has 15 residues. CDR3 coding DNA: TGTGCCAGCAGCGTACTTAGGGGGGTGAGCACTGAAGCTTTCTTT. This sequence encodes CASSVLRGVSTEAFF.

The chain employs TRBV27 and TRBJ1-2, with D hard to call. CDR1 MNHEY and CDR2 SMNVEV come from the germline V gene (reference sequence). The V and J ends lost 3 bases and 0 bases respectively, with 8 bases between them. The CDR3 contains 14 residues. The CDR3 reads CASSFGGANYGYTF. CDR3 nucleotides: TGTGCCAGCAGTTTCGGAGGAGCTAACTATGGCTACACCTTC.

The CDR3 loop reads CASRGGQSETQYF. The CDR3 DNA sequence: TGTGCCAGCAGAGGTGGGCAATCGGAGACCCAGTACTTC. This chain connects TRBV5-4 to TRBJ2-5; D gene ambiguous. Germline assignment: CDR1 SGHNT and CDR2 YYREEE (reference sequence). V was cut by 5 bases and J by 5 bases, with 13 bases left in between. This CDR3 has 13 residues.

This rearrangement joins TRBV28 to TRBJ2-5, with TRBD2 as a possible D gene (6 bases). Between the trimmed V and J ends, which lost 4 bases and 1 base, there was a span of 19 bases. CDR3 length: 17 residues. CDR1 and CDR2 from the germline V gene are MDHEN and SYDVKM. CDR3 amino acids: CASSSPLTSWGQETQYF. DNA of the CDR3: TGTGCCAGCAGTTCCCCGTTGACTAGTTGGGGCCAAGAGACCCAGTACTTC.

Here the CDR3 reads CASSLPIPSYGYTF. CDR3 coding DNA: TGTGCCAGCAGCTTACCGATTCCAAGCTATGGCTACACCTTC. The V and J genes are TRBV5-6 and TRBJ1-2, with unresolved D. The CDR3 is 14 amino acids. V lost 2 bases and J 4 bases, leaving 12 bases between the germline ends. Per germline, CDR1 SGHDT and CDR2 YYEEEE.

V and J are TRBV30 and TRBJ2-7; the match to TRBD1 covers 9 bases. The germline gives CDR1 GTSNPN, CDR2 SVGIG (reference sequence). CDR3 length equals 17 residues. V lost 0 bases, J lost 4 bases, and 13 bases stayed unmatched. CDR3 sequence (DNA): TGTGCCTGGAGTGTACAGGGCTCGGGACAGGGTACATACGAGCAGTACTTC. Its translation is CAWSVQGSGQGTYEQYF.